Listed below are T cell receptor beta chains from one sample, sequenced in a study of technical replicates of blood from several donors. Clones were sequenced by immunoSEQ multiplex PCR, and TCRdb holds only the in-frame ones, with some missing. The sample carries about 82,000 clones, roughly 95% recorded once. The specimen was T cells isolated from PBMCs. The source is a human donor in good health. CDR3s include the opening cysteine and the closing phenylalanine or tryptophan. The order of the fields is V gene, J gene, CDR3 protein.

TRBV27	TRBJ2-1	CASSLSIAYSYNEQFF
TRBV27	TRBJ2-3	CASSPQGFWADTQYF
TRBV7-2	TRBJ2-2	CASSLVERTGELFF
TRBV18	TRBJ2-5	CASSLGQGVETQYF
TRBV7-9	TRBJ2-1	CASRPGLAVYNEQFF
TRBV5-6	TRBJ2-7	CASSLQPYEQYF
TRBV5-1	TRBJ1-1	CASSSGNRGYSEAFF
TRBV29-1	TRBJ1-4	CSVGRTNEKLFF
TRBV14	TRBJ2-5	CASSRGLRETQYF
TRBV14	TRBJ1-4	CASSHFGQGTYEKLFF
TRBV4-2	TRBJ1-4	CASSPTRQGPNEKLFF
TRBV9	TRBJ1-2	CASSADMGAYGYTF
TRBV11-3	TRBJ2-5	CASSLRQRGTQETQYF
TRBV6-5	TRBJ2-3	CASRQTGSDTQYF
TRBV27	TRBJ2-5	CASSLSPGTGDRTQYF
TRBV7-6	TRBJ1-4	CASSATGLAEKLFF
TRBV19	TRBJ1-5	CASSIGGTGGIGNQPQHF
TRBV2	TRBJ2-4	CASTVAELAGYIQYF
TRBV5-4	TRBJ2-7	CASSPGDSTHYEQYF
TRBV30	TRBJ2-7	CAWTPQGPGIVEQYF
TRBV7-9	TRBJ2-7	CASSLDGTGGGYEQYF
TRBV28	TRBJ2-2	CATWRGELFF
TRBV19	TRBJ2-7	CASSIAWAGDYEQYF
TRBV9	TRBJ2-1	CASSAGQGEGAYNEQFF
TRBV27	TRBJ1-2	CASSSWDREGGYTF
TRBV5-5	TRBJ1-1	CASSLRSMNTEAFF
TRBV15	TRBJ2-5	CATSSLTGDREQYF
TRBV15	TRBJ2-1	CATSRAGNEQFF
TRBV28	TRBJ1-4	CASSSLNSQEKLFF
TRBV9	TRBJ2-1	CASSVGTGITSSYNEQFF
TRBV20-1	TRBJ1-4	CSARETREFF
TRBV10-1	TRBJ2-1	CASSVFDRDPYNEQFF
TRBV2	TRBJ2-7	CASSEELAGGPILYEQYF
TRBV5-1	TRBJ2-3	CASSLRPGGRDTQYF
TRBV15	TRBJ2-5	CATSRGIAGQETQYF
TRBV27	TRBJ1-2	CASSLSTGGFRGYTF